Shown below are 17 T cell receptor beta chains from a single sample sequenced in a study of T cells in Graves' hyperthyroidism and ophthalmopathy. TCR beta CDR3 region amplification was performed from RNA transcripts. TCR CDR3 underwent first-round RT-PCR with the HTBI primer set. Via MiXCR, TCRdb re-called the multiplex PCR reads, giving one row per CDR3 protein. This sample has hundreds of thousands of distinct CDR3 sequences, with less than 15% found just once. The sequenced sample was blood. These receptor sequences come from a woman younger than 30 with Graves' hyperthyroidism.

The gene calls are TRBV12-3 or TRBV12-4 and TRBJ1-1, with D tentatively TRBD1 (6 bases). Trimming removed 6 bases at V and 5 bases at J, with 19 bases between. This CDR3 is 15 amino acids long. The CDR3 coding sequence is TGTGCCAGCAGCCCCCTGGCAGGGGTTCATACTGAAGCTTTCTTT. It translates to CASSPLAGVHTEAFF.

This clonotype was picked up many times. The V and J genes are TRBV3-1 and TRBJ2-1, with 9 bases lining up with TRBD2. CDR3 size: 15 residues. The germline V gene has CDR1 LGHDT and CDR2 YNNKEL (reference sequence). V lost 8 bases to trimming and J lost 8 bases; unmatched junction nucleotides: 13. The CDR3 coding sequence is TGTGCCAGCGTTAATTGGCTAGCGGGGACCCATGAGCAGTTCTTC. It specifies CASVNWLAGTHEQFF.

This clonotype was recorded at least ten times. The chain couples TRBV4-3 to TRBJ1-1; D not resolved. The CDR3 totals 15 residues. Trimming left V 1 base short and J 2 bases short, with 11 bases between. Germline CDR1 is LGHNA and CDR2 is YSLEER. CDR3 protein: CASSQVYGLNTEAFF. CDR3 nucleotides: TGCGCCAGCAGCCAAGTATACGGCCTTAACACTGAAGCTTTCTTT.

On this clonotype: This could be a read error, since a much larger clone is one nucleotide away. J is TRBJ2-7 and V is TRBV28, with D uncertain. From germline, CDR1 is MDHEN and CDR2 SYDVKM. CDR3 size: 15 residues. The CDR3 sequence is CASSTPRAHAYEQHF. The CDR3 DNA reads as TGTGCCAGCAGTACCCCCCGGGCGCACGCCTACGAGCAGCACTTC.

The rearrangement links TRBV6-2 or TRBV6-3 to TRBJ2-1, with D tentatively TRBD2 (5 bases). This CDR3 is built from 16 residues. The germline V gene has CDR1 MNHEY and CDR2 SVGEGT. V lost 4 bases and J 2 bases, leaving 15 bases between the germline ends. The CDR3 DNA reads TGTGCCAGCAGTTGGCCGAGCGGAGCAACCTACAATGAGCAGTTCTTC. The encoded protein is CASSWPSGATYNEQFF.

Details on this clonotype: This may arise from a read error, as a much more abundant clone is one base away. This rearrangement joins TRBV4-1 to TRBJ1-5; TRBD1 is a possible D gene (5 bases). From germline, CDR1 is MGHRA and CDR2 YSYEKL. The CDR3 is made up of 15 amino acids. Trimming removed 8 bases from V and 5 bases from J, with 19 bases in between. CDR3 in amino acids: CASGEGTPGDQPQHF. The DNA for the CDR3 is TGCGCCAGCGGCGAAGGGACTCCAGGCGATCAGCCCCAGCATTTT.

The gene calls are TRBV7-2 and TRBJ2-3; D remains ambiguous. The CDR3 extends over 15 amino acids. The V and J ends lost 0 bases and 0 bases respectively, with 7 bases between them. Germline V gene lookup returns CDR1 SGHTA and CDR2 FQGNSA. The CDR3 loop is CASSLAWLSTDTQYF. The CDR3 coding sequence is TGTGCCAGCAGCTTAGCGTGGTTAAGCACAGATACGCAGTATTTT. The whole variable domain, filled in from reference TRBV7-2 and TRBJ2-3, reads GAGVSQSPSNKVTEKGKDVELRCDPISGHTALYWYRQSLGQGLEFLIYFQGNSAPDKSGLPSDRFSAERTGGSVSTLTIQRTQQEDSAVYLCASSLAWLSTDTQYFGPGTRLTVL.

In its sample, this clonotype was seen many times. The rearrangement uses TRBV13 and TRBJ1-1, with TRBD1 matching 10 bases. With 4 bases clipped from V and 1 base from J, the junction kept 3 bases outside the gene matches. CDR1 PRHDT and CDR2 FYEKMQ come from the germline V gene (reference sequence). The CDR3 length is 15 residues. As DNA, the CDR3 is TGTGCCAGCAGCTCTAGACAGGGGGCGAACACTGAAGCTTTCTTT. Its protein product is CASSSRQGANTEAFF. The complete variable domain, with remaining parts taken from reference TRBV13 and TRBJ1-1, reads AAGVIQSPRHLIKEKRETATLKCYPIPRHDTVYWYQQGPGQDPQFLISFYEKMQSDKGSIPDRFSAQQFSDYHSELNMSSLELGDSALYFCASSSRQGANTEAFFGQGTRLTVV.

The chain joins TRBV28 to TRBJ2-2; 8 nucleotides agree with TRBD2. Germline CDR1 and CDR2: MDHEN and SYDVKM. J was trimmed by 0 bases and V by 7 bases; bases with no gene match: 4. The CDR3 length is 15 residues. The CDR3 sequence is CASTNSGTNTGELFF. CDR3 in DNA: TGTGCCAGCACCAATAGCGGGACGAACACCGGGGAGCTGTTTTTT.

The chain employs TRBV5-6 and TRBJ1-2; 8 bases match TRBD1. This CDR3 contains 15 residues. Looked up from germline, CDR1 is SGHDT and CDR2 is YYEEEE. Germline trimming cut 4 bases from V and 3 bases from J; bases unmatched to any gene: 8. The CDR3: CASSGGQGMDYGYTF. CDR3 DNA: TGTGCCAGCAGCGGAGGACAGGGCATGGACTATGGCTACACCTTC.

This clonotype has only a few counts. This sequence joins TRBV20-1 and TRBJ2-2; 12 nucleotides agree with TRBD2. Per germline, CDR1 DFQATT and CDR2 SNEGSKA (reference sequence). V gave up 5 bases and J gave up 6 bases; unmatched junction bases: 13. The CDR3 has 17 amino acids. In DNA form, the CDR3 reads TGCAGTGCTCAACAGGGGATAGGACTAGCGGGATCCGGGGAGCTGTTTTTT. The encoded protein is CSAQQGIGLAGSGELFF.

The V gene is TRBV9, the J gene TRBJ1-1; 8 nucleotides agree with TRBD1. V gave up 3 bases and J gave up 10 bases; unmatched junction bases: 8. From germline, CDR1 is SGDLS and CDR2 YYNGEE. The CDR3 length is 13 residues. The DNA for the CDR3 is TGTGCCAGCAGCGCCAAGGACAGGGATCGAGCTTTCTTT. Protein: CASSAKDRDRAFF.

DNA of the CDR3: TGCAGCGTTGAATCGGCAGGTGGATTTGAAGCTTTCTTT. It is translated as CSVESAGGFEAFF. The chain combines TRBV29-1 with TRBJ1-1; the D is unclear. Trimming removed 2 bases at V and 7 bases at J, with 14 bases between. CDR3 length: 13 amino acids. Germline values: CDR1 SQVTM, CDR2 ANQGSEA.

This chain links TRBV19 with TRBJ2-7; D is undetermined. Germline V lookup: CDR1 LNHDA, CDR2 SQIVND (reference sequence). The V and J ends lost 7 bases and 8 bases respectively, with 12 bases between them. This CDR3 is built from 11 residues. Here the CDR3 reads CASTHSGKQYF. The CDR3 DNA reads TGTGCCAGTACTCACTCGGGTAAGCAGTACTTC.

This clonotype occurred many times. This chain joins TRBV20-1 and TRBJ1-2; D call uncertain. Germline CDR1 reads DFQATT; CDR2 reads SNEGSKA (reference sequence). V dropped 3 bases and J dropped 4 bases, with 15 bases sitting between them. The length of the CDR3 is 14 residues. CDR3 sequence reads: CSARTLDGSYGYTF. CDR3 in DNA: TGCAGTGCTAGGACTCTGGACGGTTCCTATGGCTACACCTTC.

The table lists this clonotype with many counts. CDR3 sequence reads: CASSLRGSNYGYTF. CDR3 nucleotide sequence: TGTGCCAGCAGCTTGCGAGGGTCTAACTATGGCTACACCTTC. This sequence joins TRBV7-2 and TRBJ1-2; D gene unclear. The CDR3 contains 14 residues. Germline V gene sequence: CDR1 SGHTA, CDR2 FQGNSA. Trimming shortened V by 3 bases and J by 0 bases, and 8 bases separated the two germline ends.

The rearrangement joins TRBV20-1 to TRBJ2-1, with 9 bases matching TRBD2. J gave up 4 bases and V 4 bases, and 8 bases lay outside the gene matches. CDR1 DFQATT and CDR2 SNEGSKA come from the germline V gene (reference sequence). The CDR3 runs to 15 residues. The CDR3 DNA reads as TGCAGTGCTAAAGCGGGAGGATGGGAGTACAATGAGCAGTTCTTC. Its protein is CSAKAGGWEYNEQFF.